A single sample gave rise to the 4 T cell receptor beta chains below, sequenced in a study of cytomegalovirus exposure and HLA in healthy donors. PCR employed 60 Vbeta and 13 Jbeta primers. TCRdb's copy holds only in-frame clones and misses some; the assay was immunoSEQ multiplex PCR. The sample lists some 120,000 clones; over 60% were seen once. Sequenced material: PBMCs. Receptors were obtained from a young man in good health and CMV-seronegative.

The chain recombines TRBV5-1 with TRBJ1-2; D is perhaps TRBD1 (5 bases). Germline V CDR1 and CDR2: SGHRS, YFSETQ. Trimming left V 0 bases short and J 12 bases short, with 15 bases between. The CDR3 length is 13 residues. CDR3 DNA sequence: TGCGCCAGCAGCTTGGGTATGGAGGGGTACCACACCTTC. This encodes CASSLGMEGYHTF.

The V call is TRBV4-1, the J call TRBJ2-5; TRBD1 is a possible D gene (6 bases). Per germline, CDR1 MGHRA and CDR2 YSYEKL. V gave up 1 base and J gave up 3 bases, with 6 bases separating them. There are 13 residues in the CDR3. In DNA form, the CDR3 reads TGCGCCAGCAGCCAAGGGACAGAAGAGACCCAGTACTTC. Translated, it gives CASSQGTEETQYF.

The chain combines TRBV11-3 with TRBJ2-1, with TRBD2 matching over 14 bases. This CDR3 spans 16 amino acids. Germline loops: CDR1 SGHNT, CDR2 YENEEA. The J segment lost 9 bases and the V segment lost 1 base, leaving 5 bases of the junction unmatched. CDR3 in amino acids: CASSLAGTSGSGEQFF. The CDR3 DNA is TGTGCCAGCAGCTTAGCAGGGACTAGCGGGAGTGGTGAGCAGTTCTTC.

The chain carries TRBV7-8 and TRBJ2-3; tentatively, D is TRBD2 (6 bases). V gave up 6 bases and J gave up 4 bases, with 14 bases separating them. Germline V gene lookup returns CDR1 SGHVS and CDR2 FQNEAQ. The CDR3 totals 14 residues. The CDR3 region is CASRATSSADTQYF. CDR3 coding DNA: TGTGCCAGCAGAGCTACTTCTAGCGCAGATACGCAGTATTTT.